This T cell receptor beta chain was documented in a study of T cell changes during pregnancy in multiple sclerosis. Method: immunoSEQ multiplex PCR; TCRdb's copy keeps in-frame clones and lacks some. The data contain about 58,000 clones, under 95% of them singletons. The germline V gene encodes CDR1 SGDLS and CDR2 YYNGEE. V was pared by 3 bases and J by 1 base, with 13 bases between. There are 15 residues in the CDR3. Sequences were derived from CD4+ T cells from peripheral blood mononuclear cells, sampled after pregnancy. The chain uses TRBV9 and TRBJ2-5; TRBD1 is a possible D gene (5 bases). The clonotype comes from a female donor in good health, enrolled as a control in a pregnancy study. The CDR3 loop reads CASSAHYRSQETQYF. The CDR3 DNA reads TGTGCCAGCAGCGCCCATTACAGGTCCCAAGAGACCCAGTACTTC. Full variable domain (outside the CDR3, taken from reference TRBV9 and TRBJ2-5): DSGVTQTPKHLITATGQRVTLRCSPRSGDLSVYWYQQSLDQGLQFLIQYYNGEERAKGNILERFSAQQFPDLHSELNLSSLELGDSALYFCASSAHYRSQETQYFGPGTRLLVL.